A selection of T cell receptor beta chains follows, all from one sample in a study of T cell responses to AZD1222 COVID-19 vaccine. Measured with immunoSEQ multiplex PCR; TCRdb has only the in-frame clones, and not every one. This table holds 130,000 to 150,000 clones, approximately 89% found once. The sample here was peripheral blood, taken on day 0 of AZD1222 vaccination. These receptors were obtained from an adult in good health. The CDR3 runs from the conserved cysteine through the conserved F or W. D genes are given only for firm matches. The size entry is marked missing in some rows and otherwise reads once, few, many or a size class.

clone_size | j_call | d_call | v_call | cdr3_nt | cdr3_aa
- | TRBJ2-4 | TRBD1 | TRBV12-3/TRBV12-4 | TGTGCCAGCAGTTTACAGGGGGTCATTCAGTACTTC | CASSLQGVIQYF
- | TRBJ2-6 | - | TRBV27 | TGTGCCAGCAGCTACAGGGCCTCTGGGGCCAACGTCCTGACTTTC | CASSYRASGANVLTF
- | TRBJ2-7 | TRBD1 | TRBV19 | TGTGCCACCACGGACGGGGACAGCTACGAGCAGTACTTC | CATTDGDSYEQYF
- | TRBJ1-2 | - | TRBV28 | TGTGCCAGCAGTTTCGAACTAGGGGACTATGGCTACACCTTC | CASSFELGDYGYTF
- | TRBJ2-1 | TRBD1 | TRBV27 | TGTGCCAGCAGTTTGGGCCACCGGGACAGGGTCTGGGTGGGGCAGTTCTTC | CASSLGHRDRVWVGQFF
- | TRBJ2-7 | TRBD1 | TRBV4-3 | TGCGCCAGCAGCCAAGACCCGAGGGGGCCCTTATCCTACGAGCAGTACTTC | CASSQDPRGPLSYEQYF
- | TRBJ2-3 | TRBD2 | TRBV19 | TGTGCCAGTAGTATTCCAGCGGGAGGATTAGTGCAGATCACAGATACGCAGTATTTT | CASSIPAGGLVQITDTQYF
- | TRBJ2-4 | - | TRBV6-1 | TGTGCCAGCAGTGAAGCTCCGTGGGGCAAAAACATTCAGTACTTC | CASSEAPWGKNIQYF
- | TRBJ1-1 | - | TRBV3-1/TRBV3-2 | TGTGCCAGCAGCCATCTCCCCGGGTCGGGCCCTGAAGCTTTCTTT | CASSHLPGSGPEAFF
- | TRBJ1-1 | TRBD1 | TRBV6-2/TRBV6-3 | TGTGCCAGCAGTTCAGGGGGCTTCGTCGGCACTGAAGCTTTCTTT | CASSSGGFVGTEAFF
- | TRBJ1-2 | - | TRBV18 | TGTGCCAGCTCACCACCCGCAGGGGACTATGGCTACACCTTC | CASSPPAGDYGYTF
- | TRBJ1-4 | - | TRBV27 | TGTGCCAGCAGCCCCCTGGAGACTTGGAATGAAAAACTGTTTTTT | CASSPLETWNEKLFF
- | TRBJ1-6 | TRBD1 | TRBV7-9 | TGTGCCAGCAGCTTAGGACAGGGGACATCACCCCTCCACTTT | CASSLGQGTSPLHF
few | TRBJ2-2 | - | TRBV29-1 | TGCAGCGCCGGGGACACCGGGGAGCTGTTTTTT | CSAGDTGELFF
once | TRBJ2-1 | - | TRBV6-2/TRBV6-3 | TGTGCCGGAAGTTACGGTAGCCGAAACAATGAGCAGTTCTTC | CAGSYGSRNNEQFF
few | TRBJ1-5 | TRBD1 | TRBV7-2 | TGTGCCAGCTCACAGGGGGGGCGAGGAAATCAGCCCCAGCATTTT | CASSQGGRGNQPQHF
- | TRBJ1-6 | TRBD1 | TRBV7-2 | TGTGCCAGCAGCCCACCGGGACAGGGGAGATCACCCCTCCACTTT | CASSPPGQGRSPLHF
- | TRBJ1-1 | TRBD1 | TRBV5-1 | TGCGCCAGCAGCCAGGGGGCGGTTGTGAACACTGAAGCTTTCTTT | CASSQGAVVNTEAFF
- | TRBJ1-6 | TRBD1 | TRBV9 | TGTGCCAGCAGCACATTATCGACAGGGGAAAATTCACCCCTCCACTTT | CASSTLSTGENSPLHF
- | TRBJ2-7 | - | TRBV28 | TGTGCCAGCAGTCTTAGCTCCTACGAGCAGTACTTC | CASSLSSYEQYF
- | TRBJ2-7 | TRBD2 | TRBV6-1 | TGTGCCAGCAGTGAACTAGCGGGAGAAAGAAACGAGCAGTACTTC | CASSELAGERNEQYF
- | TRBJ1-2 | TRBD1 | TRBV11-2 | TGTGCCAGCAGCTTAGCAGGGGGCGCGAATGGCTACACCTTC | CASSLAGGANGYTF
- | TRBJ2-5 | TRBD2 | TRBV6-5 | TGTGCCAGCAGTTACAGCCTAGCGGGGAACCAAGAGACCCAGTACTTC | CASSYSLAGNQETQYF
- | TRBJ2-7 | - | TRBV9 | TGTGCCAGCAGTCCCTCGGGGATGAGCTCCTACGAGCAGTACTTC | CASSPSGMSSYEQYF
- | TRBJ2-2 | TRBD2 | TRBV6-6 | TGTGCCAGCAGTTGGCCTAGCGGACTAGGGGGGGAGCTGTTTTTT | CASSWPSGLGGELFF
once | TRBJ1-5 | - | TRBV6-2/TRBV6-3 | TGTGCCAGCAGTTATAGTAATAGCAATCAGCCCCAGCATTTT | CASSYSNSNQPQHF
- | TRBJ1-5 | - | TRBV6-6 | TGTGCCAGCAGTTACAACGGCCATCAGCCCCAGCATTTT | CASSYNGHQPQHF
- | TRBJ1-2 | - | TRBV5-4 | TGTGCCAGCAGCTTACCCCTCGGGGGGATTAACTATGGCTACACCTTC | CASSLPLGGINYGYTF
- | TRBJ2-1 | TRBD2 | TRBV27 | TGTGCCAGCAGCCCCCAGGGACTAGCGGTTCATGAGCAGTTCTTC | CASSPQGLAVHEQFF
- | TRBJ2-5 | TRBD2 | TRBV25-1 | TGTGCCAGCAGTGAAGCGTTGGGAGGGACGGAGACCCAGTACTTC | CASSEALGGTETQYF
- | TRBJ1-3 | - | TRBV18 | TGTGCCAGCTCACCAGGTCCCCAGGCTTCGTCTGGAAACACCATATATTTT | CASSPGPQASSGNTIYF
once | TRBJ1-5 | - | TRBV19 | TGTGCCAGTAGTCCAAGATGGGGCAATCAGCCCCAGCATTTT | CASSPRWGNQPQHF
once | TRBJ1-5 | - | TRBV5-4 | TGTGCCAGCAGCTACAATCCTGATCAGCCCCAGCATTTT | CASSYNPDQPQHF
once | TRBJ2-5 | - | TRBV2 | TGTGCCAGCAGTGATCGGCAGGGCCCATTGTCTCGAGAGACCCAGTACTTC | CASSDRQGPLSRETQYF